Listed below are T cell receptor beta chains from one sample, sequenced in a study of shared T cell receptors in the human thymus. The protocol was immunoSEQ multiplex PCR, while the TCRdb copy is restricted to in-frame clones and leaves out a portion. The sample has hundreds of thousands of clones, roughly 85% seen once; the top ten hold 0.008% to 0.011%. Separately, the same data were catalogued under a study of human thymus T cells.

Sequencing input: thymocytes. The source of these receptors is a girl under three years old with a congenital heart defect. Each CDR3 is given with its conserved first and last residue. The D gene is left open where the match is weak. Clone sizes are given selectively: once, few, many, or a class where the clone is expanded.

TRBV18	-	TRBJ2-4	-	CASTKQEAKNIQYF	TGTGCCAGCACTAAACAGGAAGCCAAAAACATTCAGTACTTC
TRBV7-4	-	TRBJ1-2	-	CASSPGDGTRYGYTF	TGTGCCAGCAGCCCTGGGGACGGGACACGCTATGGCTACACCTTC
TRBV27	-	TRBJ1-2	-	CASRVLAGAGDYGYTF	TGTGCCAGCCGAGTCCTTGCGGGGGCTGGTGACTATGGCTACACCTTC
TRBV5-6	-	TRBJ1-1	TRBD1	CASSSELRDRGSGTEAFF	TGTGCCAGCAGCTCGGAGCTCCGGGACAGGGGTTCGGGCACTGAAGCTTTCTTT
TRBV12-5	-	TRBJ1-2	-	CASGFGTYPNYGYTF	TGTGCTAGTGGTTTTGGGACATATCCTAACTATGGCTACACCTTC
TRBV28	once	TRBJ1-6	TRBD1	CASSFKEKDRDLFNPLHF	TGTGCCAGCAGTTTTAAGGAGAAGGACAGGGACCTTTTTAATCCCCTCCACTTT
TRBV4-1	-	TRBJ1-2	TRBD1	CASSQEEKGAEGNYGYTF	TGCGCCAGCAGCCAAGAGGAAAAGGGGGCGGAGGGTAACTATGGCTACACCTTC
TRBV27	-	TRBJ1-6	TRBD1	CASSLLRQGENSPLHF	TGTGCCAGCAGTTTACTGCGACAGGGGGAGAATTCACCCCTCCACTTT
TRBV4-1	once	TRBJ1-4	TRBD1	CASSQDAGTENEKLFF	TGCGCCAGCAGCCAAGATGCGGGGACAGAGAATGAAAAACTGTTTTTT
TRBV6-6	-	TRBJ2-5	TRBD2	CASAGGPEETQYF	TGTGCCAGCGCGGGGGGGCCGGAGGAGACCCAGTACTTC
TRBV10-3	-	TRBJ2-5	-	CAIKVVVGRGETQYF	TGTGCCATCAAGGTGGTTGTCGGGAGAGGCGAGACCCAGTACTTC
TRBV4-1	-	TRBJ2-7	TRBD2	CASSQGSGGASYEQYF	TGCGCCAGCAGCCAAGGAAGCGGGGGGGCCTCCTACGAGCAGTACTTC
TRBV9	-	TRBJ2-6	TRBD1	CASSVEGDRENSGANVLTF	TGTGCCAGCAGCGTAGAGGGGGACAGGGAGAACTCTGGGGCCAACGTCCTGACTTTC
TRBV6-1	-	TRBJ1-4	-	CASSVGRDNEKLFF	TGTGCCAGCAGTGTGGGGAGGGATAACGAAAAACTGTTTTTT
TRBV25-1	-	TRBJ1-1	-	CASSELRYGSWTEAFF	TGTGCCAGCAGTGAATTGCGGTACGGGAGTTGGACTGAAGCTTTCTTT
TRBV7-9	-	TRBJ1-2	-	CASSFDSLSYGYTF	TGTGCCAGCAGCTTTGACAGCCTTTCCTATGGCTACACCTTC
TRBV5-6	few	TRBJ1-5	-	CASSYGSGHSSQPQHF	TGTGCCAGCAGCTATGGTTCGGGACATTCCAGTCAGCCCCAGCATTTT
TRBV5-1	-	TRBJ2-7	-	CASSSPGHPWEQYF	TGCGCCAGCAGCTCGCCGGGACACCCCTGGGAGCAGTACTTC
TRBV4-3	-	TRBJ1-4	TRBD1	CASSQEAGGWEKLFF	TGCGCCAGCAGCCAAGAGGCAGGGGGATGGGAAAAACTGTTTTTT
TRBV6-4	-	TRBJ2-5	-	CATGGGLQETQYF	TGTGCCACTGGGGGGGGCCTTCAAGAGACCCAGTACTTC
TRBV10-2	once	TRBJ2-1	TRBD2	CASSEAGGDEQFF	TGCGCCAGCAGTGAGGCCGGGGGGGACGAGCAGTTCTTC
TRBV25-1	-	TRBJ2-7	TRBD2	CASSEAGLAGTSAYEQYF	TGTGCCAGCAGTGAGGCAGGGCTAGCGGGGACTTCGGCCTACGAGCAGTACTTC
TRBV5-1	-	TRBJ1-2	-	CASSLGPILLRDTVPGYTF	TGCGCCAGCAGCTTGGGCCCAATACTCCTCCGGGACACCGTTCCGGGCTACACCTTC
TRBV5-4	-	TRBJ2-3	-	CASSLPGETDTQYF	TGTGCCAGCAGCTTACCCGGGGAGACAGATACGCAGTATTTT
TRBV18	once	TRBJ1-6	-	CASSPRFIFLDTPNGYNSPLHF	TGTGCCAGCTCACCACGTTTTATTTTCTTGGACACTCCAAACGGGTATAATTCACCCCTCCACTTT
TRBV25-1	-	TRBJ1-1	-	CASSENEGNEAFF	TGTGCCAGCAGTGAAAACGAGGGTAACGAAGCTTTCTTT
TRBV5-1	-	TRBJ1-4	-	CASSPLTDGRPTNEKLFF	TGCGCCAGCAGCCCCCTTACTGATGGGAGACCAACTAATGAAAAACTGTTTTTT
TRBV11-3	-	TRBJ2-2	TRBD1	CASSLGRGQAGELFF	TGTGCCAGCAGCTTAGGCCGGGGACAGGCCGGGGAGCTGTTTTTT
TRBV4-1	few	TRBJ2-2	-	CASSPPWSTNTGELFF	TGCGCCAGCAGCCCCCCTTGGAGCACGAACACCGGGGAGCTGTTTTTT
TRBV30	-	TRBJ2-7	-	CAWKNRDLDEQYF	TGTGCCTGGAAGAACAGGGATCTGGACGAGCAGTACTTC
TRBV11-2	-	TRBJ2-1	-	CASSPWTVGRYNEQFF	TGTGCCAGCAGCCCATGGACAGTCGGAAGATACAATGAGCAGTTCTTC
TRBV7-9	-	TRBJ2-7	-	CASSPRNEQYF	TGTGCCAGCAGCCCTAGAAACGAGCAGTACTTC
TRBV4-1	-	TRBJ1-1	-	CASSRTPRAKDKNTEAFF	TGCGCCAGCAGCCGCACGCCCCGGGCAAAGGACAAGAACACTGAAGCTTTCTTT
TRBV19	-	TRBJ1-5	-	CASSTPGQLHF	TGTGCCAGTAGTACTCCGGGACAACTGCATTTT
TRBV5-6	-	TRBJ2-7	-	CASSRTWTFYEQYF	TGTGCCAGCAGTCGGACTTGGACCTTCTACGAGCAGTACTTC
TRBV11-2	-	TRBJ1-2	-	CASSLGVAPNYGYTF	TGTGCCAGCAGCTTAGGTGTGGCACCTAACTATGGCTACACCTTC
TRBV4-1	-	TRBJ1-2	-	CASSQERLGGAPSYTF	TGCGCCAGCAGCCAAGAGCGGCTGGGGGGGGCACCGAGCTACACCTTC
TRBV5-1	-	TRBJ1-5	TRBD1	CASSLGDRGAYSNQPQHF	TGCGCCAGCAGCTTGGGGGACAGGGGGGCTTATAGCAATCAGCCCCAGCATTTT
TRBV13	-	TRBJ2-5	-	CASNHLSSGGTRVHGETQYF	TGTGCCAGCAACCACCTATCTTCAGGGGGGACGAGGGTGCACGGGGAGACCCAGTACTTC
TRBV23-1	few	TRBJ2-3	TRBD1	CASSQSRSGQGAPGMHF	TGCGCCAGCAGTCAATCACGGTCGGGACAGGGGGCGCCGGGTATGCATTTT
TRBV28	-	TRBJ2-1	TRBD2	CASSQKRGGWPGWYNEQFF	TGTGCCAGCAGCCAAAAGCGGGGAGGTTGGCCCGGTTGGTACAATGAGCAGTTCTTC
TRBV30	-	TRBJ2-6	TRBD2	CAWSADTSGPSSGANVLTF	TGTGCCTGGAGTGCCGATACTAGCGGGCCTTCCTCTGGGGCCAACGTCCTGACTTTC
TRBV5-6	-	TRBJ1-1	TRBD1	CASSFWTGGSTEAFF	TGTGCCAGCAGCTTCTGGACAGGGGGCAGCACTGAAGCTTTCTTT
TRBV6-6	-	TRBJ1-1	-	CASSSRGGANTEAFF	TGTGCCAGCAGTTCCCGAGGGGGGGCGAACACTGAAGCTTTCTTT
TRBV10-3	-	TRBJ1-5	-	CAISEVQNQPQHF	TGTGCCATCAGTGAGGTCCAGAATCAGCCCCAGCATTTT
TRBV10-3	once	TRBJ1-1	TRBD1	CAISEGEPGQGESSPAPNTEAFF	TGTGCCATCAGTGAGGGGGAACCGGGACAGGGGGAGAGTAGCCCGGCCCCGAACACTGAAGCTTTCTTT
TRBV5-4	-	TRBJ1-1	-	CASSFSPRPTDTEAFF	TGTGCCAGCAGTTTCTCCCCACGTCCCACTGACACTGAAGCTTTCTTT
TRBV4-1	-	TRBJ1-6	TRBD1	CASSQDNRGDSPLHF	TGCGCCAGCAGCCAAGATAACAGGGGGGATTCACCCCTCCACTTT
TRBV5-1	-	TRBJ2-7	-	CASSRRYGSSSYEQYF	TGCGCCAGCAGCCGGCGTTACGGGTCAAGCTCCTACGAGCAGTACTTC
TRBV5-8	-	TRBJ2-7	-	CASSAPHRSRSEQYF	TGTGCCAGCAGCGCCCCCCATAGATCCCGGAGCGAGCAGTACTTC
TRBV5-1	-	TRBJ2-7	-	CASSFSPRQATGLVYEQYF	TGCGCCAGCAGCTTTTCCCCCAGACAGGCTACTGGTCTCGTCTACGAGCAGTACTTC
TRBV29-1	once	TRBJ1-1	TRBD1	CSVAPCQGATEAFF	TGCAGCGTTGCACCGTGTCAGGGGGCGACTGAAGCTTTCTTT